This T cell receptor (beta chain) was captured by sequencing in a study of identical twins. Each CDR3 protein gets one entry after TCRdb re-called the 5' RACE reads with MiXCR. The repertoire consists of under 300,000 distinct CDR3 sequences, with about 13% occurring once and the leading ten covering roughly 4.2%. In germline, CDR1 is LNHDA, CDR2 SQIVND (reference sequence). The V gene end was trimmed by 3 bases and the J gene end by 2 bases; junction bases not matched to a gene: 5. The CDR3 spans 17 residues. The same sample was also studied in work on yellow fever vaccine responses in identical twins.

This receptor was identified in a woman under 30 in good health. The rearrangement uses TRBV19 and TRBJ2-2; TRBD1 agrees at 11 bases. The specimen was memory (CD45RO+) T cells sorted from blood. CDR3 amino acids: CASSIWTGGANTGELFF. CDR3 sequence (DNA): TGTGCCAGTAGTATTTGGACAGGGGGCGCAAACACCGGGGAGCTGTTTTTT. Drawing the rest from reference TRBV19 and TRBJ2-2, the complete variable domain is DGGITQSPKYLFRKEGQNVTLSCEQNLNHDAMYWYRQDPGQGLRLIYYSQIVNDFQKGDIAEGYSVSREKKESFPLTVTSAQKNPTAFYLCASSIWTGGANTGELFFGEGSRLTVL.